The T cell receptor beta chain under discussion was sequenced for a study of blood T cell repertoires in COVID-19. Sequenced by immunoSEQ multiplex PCR; TCRdb stores in-frame clones only, minus some. This sample has hundreds of thousands of clones, with around nine tenths found just once. V lost 0 bases and J lost 3, with 15 bases in between. This CDR3 contains 17 residues. Germline V gene lookup returns CDR1 SGHAT and CDR2 FQNNGV. Sequenced: peripheral blood. The sequence was collected from a man older than 75 with acute or convalescent COVID-19. The chain combines TRBV11-2 with TRBJ1-3; no reliable D call. CDR3 DNA sequence: TGTGCCAGCAGCTTAGATCCGGGCCGCCGGGGTGGAAACACCATATATTTT. Translating it yields CASSLDPGRRGGNTIYF.